This is a list of T cell receptor beta chains from one sample in a study of regulatory T cells. TCRdb keeps only in-frame clones here, not all; method: immunoSEQ multiplex PCR. The sample has around 6,300 clones, approximately 80% seen once; the top ten hold 30% to 40%. Specimen: CD8+ T cells sorted from blood. The receptor set was obtained from a child aged 10 to 17 with CD3G deficiency. Both conserved end residues are part of each CDR3. D genes are given only for firm matches. Expanded clones are given a class, and other clones once, few, many or no size at all.

14 | . | . | TRBJ1-1 | TRBV5-1 | CASSPDHRNTEAFF | TGCGCCAGCAGCCCAGACCATAGAAACACTGAAGCTTTCTTT
13 | . | . | TRBJ2-2 | TRBV19 | CASSTRWGGELFF | TGTGCCAGTAGTACCCGGTGGGGCGGGGAGCTGTTTTTT
13 | . | . | TRBJ2-4 | TRBV19 | CASSRAPGTVQYF | TGTGCCAGTAGTAGAGCCCCGGGGACTGTTCAGTACTTC
15 | . | TRBD1 | TRBJ1-1 | TRBV19 | CASSLQGGPNTEAFF | TGTGCCAGTAGTCTCCAGGGGGGACCTAACACTGAAGCTTTCTTT
13 | . | . | TRBJ2-7 | TRBV12-2 | CASRLGEYYEQYF | TGTGCAAGTCGCTTAGGAGAATACTACGAGCAGTACTTC
13 | . | TRBD1 | TRBJ2-7 | TRBV6-1 | CASTGTGLYEQYF | TGTGCCAGCACCGGGACAGGTCTCTACGAGCAGTACTTC
15 | . | TRBD1 | TRBJ2-7 | TRBV28 | CASSSPGQGAYEQYF | TGTGCCAGCAGTTCCCCGGGACAGGGGGCGTACGAGCAGTACTTC
17 | . | TRBD1 | TRBJ2-2 | TRBV27 | CASSPSPGQPNTGELFF | TGTGCCAGCAGTCCCTCTCCGGGACAGCCGAACACCGGGGAGCTGTTTTTT
17 | . | TRBD2 | TRBJ2-5 | TRBV5-1 | CASSPSGLAGDRETQYF | TGCGCCAGCAGCCCTTCGGGACTAGCGGGAGATAGGGAGACCCAGTACTTC
16 | few | . | TRBJ2-1 | TRBV28 | CASSTGRPLSYNEQFF | TGTGCCAGCAGTACAGGGAGGCCCCTCTCCTACAATGAGCAGTTCTTC
14 | . | TRBD2 | TRBJ2-3 | TRBV7-8 | CASSSWGRATTQYF | TGTGCCAGCAGCTCGTGGGGGAGGGCGACGACGCAGTATTTT
14 | . | . | TRBJ1-1 | TRBV7-9 | CASSLSGASTEAFF | TGTGCCAGCAGCTTAAGCGGGGCTAGCACTGAAGCTTTCTTT
14 | . | . | TRBJ2-7 | TRBV7-9 | CASSDSRVSYEQYF | TGTGCCAGCAGCGACTCGAGGGTATCCTACGAGCAGTACTTC
13 | . | . | TRBJ2-6 | TRBV11-2 | CASSLGGANVLTF | TGTGCCAGCAGCCTTGGAGGGGCCAACGTCCTGACTTTC
15 | medium-sized | TRBD2 | TRBJ2-7 | TRBV28 | CASSKRSGVNHEQYF | TGTGCCAGCAGTAAGAGGAGCGGGGTAAATCACGAGCAGTACTTC
15 | . | . | TRBJ2-1 | TRBV27 | CASSLSARGSDEQFF | TGTGCCAGCAGTTTAAGCGCCAGGGGAAGCGATGAGCAGTTCTTC
13 | . | . | TRBJ2-7 | TRBV7-9 | CASSLNLGAEQYF | TGTGCCAGCAGCTTAAACCTCGGGGCCGAGCAGTACTTC
16 | . | . | TRBJ2-1 | TRBV7-9 | CASSEARGPSYNEQFF | TGTGCCAGCAGCGAAGCTCGGGGGCCCTCCTACAATGAGCAGTTCTTC
12 | . | TRBD1 | TRBJ2-1 | TRBV11-2 | CASSLGGQGPIF | TGTGCCAGCAGCTTAGGGGGACAGGGCCCGATCTTC
14 | . | TRBD1 | TRBJ1-1 | TRBV6-1 | CASSVNRGYTEAFF | TGTGCCAGCAGTGTTAACAGGGGCTACACTGAAGCTTTCTTT
15 | . | . | TRBJ1-1 | TRBV28 | CASSGGGRVLSEAFF | TGTGCCAGCAGTGGCGGAGGTAGAGTCCTGTCTGAAGCTTTCTTT
13 | . | . | TRBJ2-1 | TRBV19 | CASSIDRAGLQFF | TGTGCCAGTAGTATAGATAGGGCAGGGCTGCAGTTCTTC
16 | few | . | TRBJ2-2 | TRBV28 | CASSPYIQGKTGELFF | TGTGCCAGCAGTCCCTATATCCAGGGGAAAACCGGGGAGCTGTTTTTT
16 | . | TRBD2 | TRBJ2-1 | TRBV28 | CASSLFRAGDYNEQFF | TGTGCCAGCAGTTTATTTAGGGCGGGAGACTACAATGAGCAGTTCTTC
16 | medium-sized | TRBD2 | TRBJ2-7 | TRBV28 | CASSSRAGERAYEQYF | TGTGCCAGCAGTTCCAGAGCGGGGGAAAGGGCTTACGAGCAGTACTTC
14 | . | TRBD2 | TRBJ2-7 | TRBV11-2 | CASSLQGLNYEQYF | TGTGCCAGCAGCTTACAGGGACTAAACTACGAGCAGTACTTC
14 | . | . | TRBJ1-1 | TRBV5-1 | CASSLRGSGTEAFF | TGCGCCAGCAGCTTGAGGGGGAGTGGGACTGAAGCTTTCTTT
19 | . | TRBD2 | TRBJ2-1 | TRBV7-8 | CASSLLEPRLAQERNEQFF | TGTGCCAGCAGCTTACTAGAGCCTAGACTAGCGCAGGAGAGAAATGAGCAGTTCTTC
14 | . | . | TRBJ2-7 | TRBV28 | CASSSWTAPYEQYF | TGTGCCAGCAGTTCCTGGACAGCCCCCTACGAGCAGTACTTC
15 | few | . | TRBJ2-1 | TRBV7-3 | CASSLGPSSYNEQFF | TGTGCCAGCAGCTTGGGCCCCAGCTCCTACAATGAGCAGTTCTTC
15 | few | TRBD2 | TRBJ2-1 | TRBV19 | CASSVSSGSYNEQFF | TGTGCCAGTAGTGTCTCTAGCGGGAGCTACAATGAGCAGTTCTTC
15 | . | TRBD2 | TRBJ2-7 | TRBV6-1 | CASSPVGTSGYEQYF | TGTGCCAGCAGTCCGGTTGGGACTAGCGGATACGAGCAGTACTTC
16 | . | TRBD1 | TRBJ2-4 | TRBV28 | CASSPLATGDKNIQYF | TGTGCCAGCAGTCCTTTAGCGACAGGGGACAAAAACATTCAGTACTTC
15 | . | TRBD2 | TRBJ2-5 | TRBV6-1 | CASSERISGLGTQYF | TGTGCCAGCAGTGAACGGATTAGCGGGCTCGGGACCCAGTACTTC
18 | . | TRBD1 | TRBJ1-1 | TRBV30 | CAWSPQGGAWEMNTEAFF | TGTGCCTGGAGCCCCCAGGGGGGCGCTTGGGAAATGAACACTGAAGCTTTCTTT
15 | . | TRBD1 | TRBJ2-1 | TRBV7-3 | CASSLGTGAGNEQFF | TGTGCCAGCAGCCTCGGGACAGGGGCGGGTAATGAGCAGTTCTTC
16 | . | . | TRBJ2-3 | TRBV27 | CASSLAFGLHTDTQYF | TGTGCCAGCAGTTTAGCTTTCGGGCTCCACACAGATACGCAGTATTTT
13 | . | . | TRBJ1-1 | TRBV19 | CATRPGGATEAFF | TGTGCCACCAGGCCGGGGGGGGCCACTGAAGCTTTCTTT
15 | . | TRBD1 | TRBJ2-7 | TRBV28 | CASSFSRDRPYEQYF | TGTGCCAGCAGCTTCTCCCGGGACAGGCCCTACGAGCAGTACTTC
13 | once | . | TRBJ2-7 | TRBV6-6 | CASSRRGIDEQYF | TGTGCCAGCAGTCGACGGGGGATCGATGAGCAGTACTTC
14 | . | . | TRBJ2-3 | TRBV4-1 | CASSPGGATDTQYF | TGCGCCAGCAGCCCAGGGGGGGCCACAGATACGCAGTATTTT
19 | once | . | TRBJ1-5 | TRBV28 | CASSGQVGVGKNLKQPQHF | TGTGCCAGCAGTGGGCAGGTTGGGGTAGGGAAAAATTTAAAGCAGCCCCAGCATTTT
15 | once | TRBD1 | TRBJ2-7 | TRBV28 | CASSLSNRGPHEQYF | TGTGCCAGCAGTTTATCAAACAGGGGGCCCCACGAGCAGTACTTC
15 | . | TRBD1 | TRBJ1-2 | TRBV6-6 | CASSDDPTGVDGYTF | TGTGCCAGCAGTGACGACCCAACAGGGGTGGATGGCTACACCTTC
14 | . | . | TRBJ2-7 | TRBV11-3 | CASSLAGSSYEQYF | TGTGCCAGCAGCTTAGCAGGAAGCTCCTACGAGCAGTACTTC
14 | . | TRBD1 | TRBJ2-1 | TRBV28 | CASNRDRVTDEQFF | TGTGCCAGCAACCGGGACAGGGTTACCGATGAGCAGTTCTTC
12 | . | TRBD2 | TRBJ2-7 | TRBV6-1 | CASRDYSYEQYF | TGTGCCAGCCGGGACTACTCCTACGAGCAGTACTTC
15 | once | . | TRBJ1-1 | TRBV6-1 | CASSEGPGANTEAFF | TGTGCCAGCAGTGAAGGGCCGGGAGCGAACACTGAAGCTTTCTTT
19 | . | TRBD2 | TRBJ2-1 | TRBV7-8 | CASSLVAGTSGSPWSEQFF | TGTGCCAGCAGCTTAGTAGCGGGGACTAGCGGGAGTCCGTGGAGTGAGCAGTTCTTC
14 | . | TRBD2 | TRBJ2-1 | TRBV5-1 | CASSTGLAGGEQFF | TGCGCCAGCAGCACAGGACTAGCGGGAGGTGAGCAGTTCTTC
13 | . | . | TRBJ2-2 | TRBV28 | CASSPWGTGELFF | TGTGCCAGCAGCCCCTGGGGCACCGGGGAGCTGTTTTTT
15 | . | TRBD1 | TRBJ2-7 | TRBV6-1 | CASSSPGTGGYEQYF | TGTGCCAGCAGTTCCCCCGGGACAGGGGGCTACGAGCAGTACTTC
15 | . | . | TRBJ1-1 | TRBV28 | CASSLLQGRNTEAFF | TGTGCCAGCAGTCTACTACAGGGAAGGAACACTGAAGCTTTCTTT